This T cell receptor (beta chain) was sequenced in a study of T cell changes during pregnancy in multiple sclerosis. V was pared by 10 bases and J by 5 bases, with 17 bases between. CDR3 length: 13 residues. The V gene's germline CDR1 is MNHEY and CDR2 SVGAGI. Only in-frame clones appear in the TCRdb table, and some are missing; sequencing was by immunoSEQ multiplex PCR. The sample records 36,000 or so clones, 70% to 90% being singletons. This chain joins TRBV6-5 and TRBJ2-5, with a possible D match to TRBD2 (5 bases). The material sequenced was CD4+ T cells from peripheral blood mononuclear cells, taken in the first trimester of pregnancy. The TCR sequence derives from a female donor with multiple sclerosis, enrolled in a pregnancy study. In DNA, the CDR3 is TGTGCCACTAGGACTTACGACAAGGAGACCCAGTACTTC. It is translated as CATRTYDKETQYF.